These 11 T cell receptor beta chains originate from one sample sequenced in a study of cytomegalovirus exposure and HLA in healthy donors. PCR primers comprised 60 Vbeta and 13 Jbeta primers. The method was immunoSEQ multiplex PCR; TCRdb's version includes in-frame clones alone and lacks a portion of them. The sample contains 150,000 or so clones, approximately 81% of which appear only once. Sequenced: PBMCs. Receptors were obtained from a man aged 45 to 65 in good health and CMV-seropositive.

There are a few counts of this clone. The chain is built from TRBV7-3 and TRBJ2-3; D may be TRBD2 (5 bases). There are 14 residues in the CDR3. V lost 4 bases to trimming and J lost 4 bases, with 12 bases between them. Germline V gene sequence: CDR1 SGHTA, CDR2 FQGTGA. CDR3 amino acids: CASSYGLGPDTQYF. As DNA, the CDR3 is TGTGCCAGCAGCTACGGACTCGGACCAGATACGCAGTATTTT.

CDR3 DNA sequence: TGTGCCAGCAGTGTACCAGCGGGAGGGCCTCACCCCAACTACGAGCAGTACTTC. Translating gives CASSVPAGGPHPNYEQYF. The chain combines TRBV25-1 with TRBJ2-7; TRBD2 matches at 10 bases. This CDR3 is built from 18 residues. After removal of 4 bases from V and 3 bases from J, the junction contained 15 bases not matched to a gene. Germline V lookup: CDR1 MGHDK, CDR2 SYGVNS.

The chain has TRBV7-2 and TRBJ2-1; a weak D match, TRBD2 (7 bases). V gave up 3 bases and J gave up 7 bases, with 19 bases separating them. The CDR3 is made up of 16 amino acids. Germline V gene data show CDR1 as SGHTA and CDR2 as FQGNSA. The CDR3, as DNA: TGTGCCAGCAGCTTGGGGGGGCTGCCCTCGGTTAATGAGCAGTTCTTC. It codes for CASSLGGLPSVNEQFF.

DNA of the CDR3: TGTGCCAGCAGTTTATGGTGGACAGGGAGGGGCACTGAAGCTTTCTTT. This gives the protein CASSLWWTGRGTEAFF. The chain joins TRBV28 to TRBJ1-1, with 8 bases lining up with TRBD1. The V and J ends lost 0 bases and 4 bases, in that order; junction bases with no gene match: 7. Germline V lookup: CDR1 MDHEN, CDR2 SYDVKM. The CDR3 is made up of 16 amino acids. The entire variable domain, with the rest obtained from reference TRBV28 and TRBJ1-1, is as follows: DVKVTQSSRYLVKRTGEKVFLECVQDMDHENMFWYRQDPGLGLRLIYFSYDVKMKEKGDIPEGYSVSREKKERFSLILESASTNQTSMYLCASSLWWTGRGTEAFFGQGTRLTVV.

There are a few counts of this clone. The CDR3 spells CASTEQGQARNSPLHF. The CDR3 nucleotides read TGTGCCAGCACCGAACAGGGACAGGCGCGAAATTCACCCCTCCACTTT. The V call is TRBV18, the J call TRBJ1-6; 8 nucleotides agree with TRBD1. This CDR3 comprises 16 residues. Germline values: CDR1 KGHSH, CDR2 LQKENI. After removal of 8 bases from V and 7 bases from J, the junction contained 13 bases not matched to a gene.

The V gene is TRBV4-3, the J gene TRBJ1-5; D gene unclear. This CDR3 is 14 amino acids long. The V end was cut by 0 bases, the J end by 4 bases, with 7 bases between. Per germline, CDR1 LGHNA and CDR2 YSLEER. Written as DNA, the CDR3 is TGCGCCAGCAGCCAAGACCGGTTGAATCAGCCCCAGCATTTT. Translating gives CASSQDRLNQPQHF.

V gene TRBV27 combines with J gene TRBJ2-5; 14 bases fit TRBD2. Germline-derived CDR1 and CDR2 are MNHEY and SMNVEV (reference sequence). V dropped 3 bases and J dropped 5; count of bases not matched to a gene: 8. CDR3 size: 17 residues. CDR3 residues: CASSFGRLAGGAETQYF. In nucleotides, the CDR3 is TGTGCCAGCAGTTTTGGCAGACTAGCGGGGGGGGCGGAGACCCAGTACTTC.

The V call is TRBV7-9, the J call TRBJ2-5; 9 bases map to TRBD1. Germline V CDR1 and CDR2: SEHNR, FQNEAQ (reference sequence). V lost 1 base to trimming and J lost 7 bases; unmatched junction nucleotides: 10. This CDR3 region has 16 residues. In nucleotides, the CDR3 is TGTGCCAGCAGCTTAGAGGGGACAGGGCCCGGAGGGACCCAGTACTTC. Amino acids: CASSLEGTGPGGTQYF.

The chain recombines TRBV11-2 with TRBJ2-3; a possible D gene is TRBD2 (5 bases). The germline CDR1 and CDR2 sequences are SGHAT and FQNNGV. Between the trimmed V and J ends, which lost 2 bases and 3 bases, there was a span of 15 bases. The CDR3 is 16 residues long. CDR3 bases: TGTGCCAGCAGCTTACTAAGGAGGATTGGTACAGATACGCAGTATTTT. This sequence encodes CASSLLRRIGTDTQYF. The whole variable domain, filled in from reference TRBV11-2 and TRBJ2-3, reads EAGVAQSPRYKIIEKRQSVAFWCNPISGHATLYWYQQILGQGPKLLIQFQNNGVVDDSQLPKDRFSAERLKGVDSTLKIQPAKLEDSAVYLCASSLLRRIGTDTQYFGPGTRLTVL.

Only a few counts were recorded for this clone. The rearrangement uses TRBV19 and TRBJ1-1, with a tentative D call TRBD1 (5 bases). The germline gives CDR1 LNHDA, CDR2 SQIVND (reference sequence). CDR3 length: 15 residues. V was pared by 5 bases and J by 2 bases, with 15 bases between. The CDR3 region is CASSLQGKGNTEAFF. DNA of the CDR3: TGTGCCAGTAGTCTTCAGGGCAAGGGAAACACTGAAGCTTTCTTT. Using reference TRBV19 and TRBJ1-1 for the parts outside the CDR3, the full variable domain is DGGITQSPKYLFRKEGQNVTLSCEQNLNHDAMYWYRQDPGQGLRLIYYSQIVNDFQKGDIAEGYSVSREKKESFPLTVTSAQKNPTAFYLCASSLQGKGNTEAFFGQGTRLTVV.

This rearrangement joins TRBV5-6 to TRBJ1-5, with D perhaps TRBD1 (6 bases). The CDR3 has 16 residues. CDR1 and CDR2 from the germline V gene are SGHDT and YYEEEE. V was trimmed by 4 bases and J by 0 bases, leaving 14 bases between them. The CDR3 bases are TGTGCCAGCAGCACCGGACAGATTAATAGCAATCAGCCCCAGCATTTT. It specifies CASSTGQINSNQPQHF.